This T cell receptor (beta chain) was sequenced during a study of T cells expressing NK-cell markers. Study outcomes and limitations: Dominant NKG2C+ clonotypes in about six donors made up about 1.0-7.5% of CD8+ T cells.

TCRdb re-called the 5' RACE reads and gives one entry per CDR3 protein, without DNA. This listing includes under 500,000 distinct CDR3 sequences. About this clonotype: Its antigen is undetermined.

Germline CDR1 and CDR2: SGHNT and YYREEE (reference sequence). This CDR3 region has 12 residues. V is TRBV5-4 and J is TRBJ1-1. This TCR was recovered from a woman aged 18 to 75 in good health. The material sequenced was blood T cells: a sorted CD56 or NKG2C T cell subset, CD4+ or CD8+ T cells, or bulk PBMC T cells (not recorded which). The chain's CDR3 is CALSRQNTEAFF.